This T cell receptor (beta chain) stems from a study of identical twins. Notes on the study in general: Out-of-frame sharing of TCR alpha in monozygotic twins was underestimated by models. Insertions ran lower in abundant cord blood beta clonotypes, though not in memory repertoires.

Trimming at V came to 3 bases and at J to 2 bases, leaving 5 bases not matched to a gene. This CDR3 is 14 amino acids long. Germline CDR1 and CDR2: DFQATT and SNEGSKA (reference sequence). This clonotype was observed a few times. Its matching antigen is unknown. TCRdb recomputed calls from the 5' RACE reads with MiXCR, one row per CDR3 protein. The repertoire holds just under 650,000 distinct CDR3 sequences, roughly 7.2% seen once, with roughly 1.5% in the top ten. These same data were also listed under a study on yellow fever vaccine responses in identical twins.

This clonotype originated in a woman between 18 and 29 years old in good health. This chain uses TRBV20-1 with TRBJ2-7; 9 nucleotides match TRBD1. Input material: PBMCs. CDR3: CSARKDRGAYEQYF. CDR3 DNA: TGCAGTGCTAGGAAGGACAGGGGCGCCTACGAGCAGTACTTC.